A single sample is the source of the 25 T cell receptor beta chains below, sequenced in a study of Graves' ophthalmopathy and Graves' hyperthyroidism. TCR beta CDR3 amplification used RNA transcripts. First-round RT-PCR used HTBI primers; second-round multiplex PCR followed. TCRdb reprocessed the multiplex PCR reads via MiXCR and lists one record per CDR3 protein. Among over a million distinct CDR3 sequences listed, around a third were seen once. Material for sequencing was peripheral blood or thyroid tissue (not recorded which). These receptors were collected from an adult man with Graves' hyperthyroidism.

This chain joins TRBV4-3 and TRBJ2-2; D tentatively reads TRBD1 or TRBD2 (5 bases each). V was cut by 0 bases and J by 6 bases, with 8 bases left in between. The CDR3 loop spans 14 amino acids. Per the germline V gene, CDR1 is LGHNA and CDR2 is YSLEER. CDR3 region: CASSQDSGPGELFF. The CDR3 bases are TGCGCCAGCAGCCAAGATTCGGGACCCGGGGAGCTGTTTTTT.

This clonotype was detected ten times or more. The V call is TRBV20-1, the J call TRBJ1-6, with D maybe TRBD1 (6 bases). This CDR3 region has 16 residues. V lost 6 bases to trimming and J lost 4 bases, with 19 bases between them. The germline gives CDR1 DFQATT, CDR2 SNEGSKA (reference sequence). The CDR3 sequence is CSAPPPGHRYNSPLHF. DNA of the CDR3: TGCAGTGCACCCCCTCCGGGACACCGATATAATTCACCCCTCCACTTT.

The rearrangement joins TRBV10-3 to TRBJ2-7; 11 nucleotides line up with TRBD1. Germline CDR1 is ENHRY and CDR2 is SYGVKD. Trimming removed 10 bases from V and 2 bases from J; junction bases left unmatched: 7. CDR3 length: 14 amino acids. The DNA of the CDR3 is TGTGCCACCGACAAGGGACAGGGGGCCTACGAGCAGTACTTC. This codes for CATDKGQGAYEQYF.

The rearrangement links TRBV2 to TRBJ1-6; 9 positions agree with TRBD1. Trimming removed 4 bases from V and 7 bases from J; junction bases left unmatched: 2. Germline V gene lookup returns CDR1 SNHLY and CDR2 FYNNEI. CDR3 length: 14 amino acids. CDR3 sequence: CASSGGTGNSPLHF. As DNA, the CDR3 is TGTGCCAGCAGTGGCGGGACAGGGAATTCACCCCTCCACTTT.

This clonotype was seen a few times. The chain recombines TRBV7-9 with TRBJ2-6; D gene uncertain. CDR3 length: 17 residues. The V end lost 5 bases, the J end lost 1 base, and 15 bases lay between the germline ends. Germline CDR1 and CDR2: SEHNR and FQNEAQ (reference sequence). The CDR3 DNA is TGTGCCAGCAGCCCCCGCTCCCAGAAATCTGGGGCCAACGTCCTGACTTTC. Translating it yields CASSPRSQKSGANVLTF.

This chain uses TRBV5-1 with TRBJ1-2, with TRBD1 identical over 9 bases. The trim removed 9 bases at V and 8 bases at J, leaving 20 bases unmatched. CDR1 and CDR2 from the germline V gene are SGHRS and YFSETQ. The CDR3 sequence is 16 residues long. The CDR3 DNA reads TGCGCCACAGGTCCCCGCCCGACACAGGGGGCGGAAGGCTACACCTTC. Amino acid sequence: CATGPRPTQGAEGYTF.

This clonotype was counted at least ten times. V is TRBV29-1 and J is TRBJ2-2; D might be TRBD1 (6 bases). V lost 8 bases to trimming and J lost 6 bases, with 13 bases between them. This CDR3 has 12 residues. CDR1 and CDR2 (germline): SQVTM, ANQGSEA. Here the CDR3 reads CSIPKGAGELFF. CDR3 nucleotides: TGCAGCATTCCTAAGGGGGCCGGGGAGCTGTTTTTT.

This clonotype was recorded at least ten times. The V gene is TRBV7-2, the J gene TRBJ2-7, with D hard to call. Germline CDR1 SGHTA, CDR2 FQGNSA. V was cut by 7 bases and J by 0 bases, with 19 bases left in between. The CDR3 consists of 16 residues. The CDR3 DNA sequence: TGTGCCAGCACCCTAGACACCGCGGTTTCCTCCTACGAGCAGTACTTC. Translation: CASTLDTAVSSYEQYF.

This clonotype was detected ten times or more. This chain uses TRBV20-1 with TRBJ1-2, with a tentative D call TRBD1 (6 bases). The CDR3 contains 14 residues. The germline gives CDR1 DFQATT, CDR2 SNEGSKA (reference sequence). V dropped 6 bases and J dropped 0 bases, with 14 bases sitting between them. CDR3 nucleotides: TGCAGTGCAACCCCGGGACAAACTAACTATGGCTACACCTTC. This encodes CSATPGQTNYGYTF.

The chain combines TRBV7-9 with TRBJ1-1, with TRBD1 as a possible D gene (6 bases). CDR3 size: 15 residues. Trimming took off 5 bases at V and 5 bases at J, with 18 bases between the two ends. Germline V gene sequence: CDR1 SEHNR, CDR2 FQNEAQ (reference sequence). CDR3 nucleotides: TGTGCCAGCAGCCTCACACAGGGAATGGGTACTGAAGCTTTCTTT. The encoded protein is CASSLTQGMGTEAFF.

CDR3 amino acids: CASSFDTPSYEQYF. In nucleotides, the CDR3 is TGTGCCAGCAGCTTTGACACCCCCAGCTACGAGCAGTACTTC. The rearrangement joins TRBV5-6 to TRBJ2-7; D is unclear. V gave up 2 bases and J gave up 3 bases, with 12 bases separating them. The CDR3 loop spans 14 amino acids. Germline CDR1 reads SGHDT; CDR2 reads YYEEEE.

This clonotype was found many times. V usage is TRBV11-2 and J usage is TRBJ1-1; D perhaps matches TRBD1 (5 bases). Germline V gene sequence: CDR1 SGHAT, CDR2 FQNNGV. The CDR3 is made up of 11 amino acids. V lost 8 bases to trimming and J lost 7 bases, with 11 bases between them. CDR3 nucleotide sequence: TGTGCCAGCGAGAGGACAAATGAAGCTTTCTTT. It is translated as CASERTNEAFF.

This clonotype was counted many times. The genes are TRBV10-3 and TRBJ1-4, with D uncertain. V lost 11 bases and J lost 3, with 16 bases in between. The CDR3 extends over 14 amino acids. CDR1 is ENHRY and CDR2 is SYGVKD in the germline V gene. The CDR3: CASRTREANEKLFF. Written as DNA, the CDR3 is TGTGCCTCGCGGACCCGGGAGGCTAATGAAAAACTGTTTTTT.

This clonotype was detected ten times or more. The genes are TRBV4-1 and TRBJ2-7, with D tentatively TRBD2 (6 bases). The CDR3 sequence is 14 residues long. V gave up 3 bases and J gave up 5 bases, with 14 bases separating them. In germline, CDR1 is MGHRA, CDR2 YSYEKL. This chain's CDR3 is CASSHQPAGNEQYF. The CDR3, as DNA: TGCGCCAGCAGCCACCAACCGGCGGGGAACGAGCAGTACTTC.

This clonotype was detected a few times. The V call is TRBV9, the J call TRBJ2-2; possible D gene TRBD2, 6 bases. V shed 2 bases and J shed 5 bases, with 13 bases lying between them. Germline loops: CDR1 SGDLS, CDR2 YYNGEE. The CDR3 length is 15 residues. The CDR3 DNA follows: TGTGCCAGCAGCGTGTCGGGACTTTCGACCGGGGAGCTGTTTTTT. It codes for CASSVSGLSTGELFF.

This clonotype was recorded at least ten times. The chain employs TRBV9 and TRBJ1-3; no definite D call. Germline V gene lookup returns CDR1 SGDLS and CDR2 YYNGEE. The CDR3 length is 15 residues. The germline V and J ends were trimmed by 3 bases and 0 bases, with 10 bases remaining between them. The CDR3 protein is CASSASGVSGNTIYF. CDR3 sequence (DNA): TGTGCCAGCAGCGCTAGTGGAGTCTCTGGAAACACCATATATTTT.

The gene calls are TRBV29-1 and TRBJ2-5; D gene uncertain. This CDR3 spans 12 amino acids. V was pared by 2 bases and J by 4 bases, with 8 bases between. Germline V gene lookup returns CDR1 SQVTM and CDR2 ANQGSEA. The CDR3 reads CSVERRGETQYF. The CDR3 bases are TGCAGCGTTGAAAGGAGAGGAGAGACCCAGTACTTC.

The rearrangement joins TRBV19 to TRBJ2-7; D may be TRBD1 (5 bases). Germline CDR1 is LNHDA and CDR2 is SQIVND (reference sequence). Trimming removed 4 bases at V and 0 bases at J, with 19 bases between. The CDR3 loop spans 17 amino acids. The CDR3 region is CASSTLGPTVISYEQYF. The CDR3 coding sequence is TGTGCCAGTAGTACCCTTGGACCGACAGTGATCTCCTACGAGCAGTACTTC.

Worth noting for this clonotype: This may come from a read error, since a much larger clone is one base off. The V gene is TRBV9, the J gene TRBJ2-7, with D possibly matching TRBD1 (5 bases). In germline, CDR1 is SGDLS, CDR2 YYNGEE. The CDR3 is made up of 14 amino acids. The CDR3 bases are TGTGCCAGCAGCGAGGGGTCTTCATCCTACGAGCGGTACTTC. Translated, it gives CASSEGSSSYERYF.

This clonotype has more than one count but fewer than ten. This chain connects TRBV2 to TRBJ2-7; 8 bases are shared with TRBD1. This CDR3 is built from 13 residues. The ends lost 10 bases at V and 3 bases at J; junction bases unmatched: 8. CDR1 and CDR2 from the germline V gene are SNHLY and FYNNEI. This CDR3 reads CAITTGAVYEQYF. CDR3 coding DNA: TGTGCCATAACGACAGGGGCAGTCTACGAGCAGTACTTC.

In its sample, this clonotype was seen many times. The chain combines TRBV9 with TRBJ2-6, with 8 bases lining up with TRBD1. The V gene end was trimmed by 5 bases and the J gene end by 3 bases; junction bases not matched to a gene: 13. This CDR3 spans 18 amino acids. The germline V gene has CDR1 SGDLS and CDR2 YYNGEE. The CDR3 reads CASSWTTGEPSGANVLTF. Written as DNA, the CDR3 is TGTGCCAGCAGTTGGACGACAGGGGAACCTAGTGGGGCCAACGTCCTGACTTTC.

DNA of the CDR3: TGCGCCAGCAGCTGGACAGGGGTGCCGAACACTGAAGCTTTCTTT. Translated, it gives CASSWTGVPNTEAFF. V usage is TRBV5-1 and J usage is TRBJ1-1; TRBD1 matches at 9 bases. V gave up 3 bases and J gave up 1 base; unmatched junction bases: 4. Germline V CDR1 and CDR2: SGHRS, YFSETQ. This CDR3 region has 15 residues.

The sample holds many counts of this clonotype. This chain connects TRBV20-1 to TRBJ2-7; 8 nucleotides line up with TRBD2. Germline loops: CDR1 DFQATT, CDR2 SNEGSKA (reference sequence). Trimming took 7 bases from V and 4 from J; bases not matched to a gene: 12. This CDR3 has 14 amino acids. CDR3 sequence reads: CSVTQGLALYEQYF. As DNA, the CDR3 is TGCAGTGTTACTCAAGGACTAGCCTTATACGAGCAGTACTTC.

This clonotype was observed a few times. V is TRBV7-6 and J is TRBJ2-3, with D tentatively TRBD1 (5 bases). This CDR3 has 16 residues. Per the germline V gene, CDR1 is SGHVS and CDR2 is FNYEAQ. V lost 5 bases and J lost 4, with 19 bases in between. The CDR3 nucleotides are TGTGCCAGCAGCCAGGGCTTGGACGGCAACGCAGATACGCAGTATTTT. It translates to CASSQGLDGNADTQYF.

This clonotype has only a few counts. This chain uses TRBV27 with TRBJ1-1, with unresolved D. The CDR3 spans 15 residues. Trimming took 3 bases from V and 8 from J, leaving 19 bases between them. Germline CDR1 is MNHEY and CDR2 is SMNVEV (reference sequence). The CDR3 region is CASSFLAWGEGEAFF. The CDR3 coding sequence is TGTGCCAGCAGTTTTCTGGCGTGGGGAGAGGGCGAAGCTTTCTTT.